Ten or more counts support the clone carrying this T cell receptor beta chain. Its antigen is unknown. Hyperthyroidism of Graves' type that showed no ophthalmopathy progression within 18 months was stable. These data come from a study of T cells in Graves' hyperthyroidism and ophthalmopathy. Germline loops: CDR1 SQVTM, CDR2 ANQGSEA. Deletions cut 3 bases from V and 0 bases from J, with 9 bases between. The CDR3 has 13 residues. What was amplified from RNA transcripts were TCR beta CDR3 regions. HTBI primers were the set used in a first-round RT-PCR of the TCR CDR3. TCRdb itself ran the multiplex PCR reads through MiXCR, one entry per CDR3 protein. This sample has about 540,000 distinct CDR3 sequences, with roughly 50% found just once. Findings and limits, study-wide: From stable hyperthyroidism, ophthalmopathy was separated by a 13 V-J model. Most expanded thyroid clonotypes above 0.001 recurred in blood.

The source material was peripheral blood or thyroid tissue (not recorded which). The sequence was collected from a woman between 18 and 29 years old with Graves' hyperthyroidism. The rearrangement joins TRBV29-1 to TRBJ2-7; D unclear. CDR3 sequence (DNA): TGCAGCGTTGAGGGTGATCACTCCTACGAGCAGTACTTC. Residues: CSVEGDHSYEQYF.